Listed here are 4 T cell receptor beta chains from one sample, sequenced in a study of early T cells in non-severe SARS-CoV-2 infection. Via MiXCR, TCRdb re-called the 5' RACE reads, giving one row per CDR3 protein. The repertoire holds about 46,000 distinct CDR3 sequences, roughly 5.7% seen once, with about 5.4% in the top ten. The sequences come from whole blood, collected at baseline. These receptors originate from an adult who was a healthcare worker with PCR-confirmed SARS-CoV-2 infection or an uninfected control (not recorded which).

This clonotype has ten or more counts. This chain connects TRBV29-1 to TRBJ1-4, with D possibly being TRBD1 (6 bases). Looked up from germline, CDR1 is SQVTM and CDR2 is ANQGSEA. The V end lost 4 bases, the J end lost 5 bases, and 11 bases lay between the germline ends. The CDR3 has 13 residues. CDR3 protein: CSVAGQSNEKLFF. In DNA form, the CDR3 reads TGCAGCGTTGCCGGACAGAGCAATGAAAAACTGTTTTTT.

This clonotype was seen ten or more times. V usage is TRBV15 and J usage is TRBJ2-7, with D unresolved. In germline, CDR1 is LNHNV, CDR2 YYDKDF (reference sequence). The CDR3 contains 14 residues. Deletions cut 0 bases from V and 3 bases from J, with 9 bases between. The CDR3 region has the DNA TGTGCCACCAGCAGAGATCTCGTCGACTACGAGCAGTACTTC. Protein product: CATSRDLVDYEQYF.

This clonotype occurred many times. The CDR3 nucleotides read TGTGCCAGCAGACCCGGGACGATAGAGACCCAGTACTTC. This encodes CASRPGTIETQYF. This chain links TRBV6-6 with TRBJ2-5; D is tentatively TRBD1 or TRBD2 (5 bases each). The CDR3 has 13 residues. Germline V lookup: CDR1 MNHNY, CDR2 SVGAGI (reference sequence). The V and J ends lost 6 bases and 4 bases respectively, with 12 bases between them.

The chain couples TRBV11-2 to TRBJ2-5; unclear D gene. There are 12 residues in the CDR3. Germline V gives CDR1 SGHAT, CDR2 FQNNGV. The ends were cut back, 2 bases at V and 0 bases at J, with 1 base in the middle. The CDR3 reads CASSLNQETQYF. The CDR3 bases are TGTGCCAGCAGCTTAAACCAAGAGACCCAGTACTTC.